Below are 14 T cell receptor beta chains sequenced from a single sample in a study of PD-L1 blockade in urothelial cancer. Profiled with immunoSEQ multiplex PCR; TCRdb holds only in-frame clones, not every one. The sample shows fewer than 60,000 clones, approximately 80% of them seen only once. Sample time point: pretreatment peripheral blood. The material was PBMCs, obtained around atezolizumab (anti-PD-L1) treatment. The source is a middle-aged man with urothelial cancer.

The chain has TRBV6-1 and TRBJ1-2; a possible D gene is TRBD1 (5 bases). The length of the CDR3 is 13 residues. Germline assignment: CDR1 MNHNS and CDR2 SASEGT. V lost 10 bases, J lost 4 bases, and 16 bases lay in between. This CDR3 is CATGGVSGYGYTF. The CDR3 DNA reads as TGTGCCACCGGGGGGGTTTCGGGCTATGGCTACACCTTC.

The chain carries TRBV19 and TRBJ2-7; 7 bases fit TRBD1. Germline V gene lookup returns CDR1 LNHDA and CDR2 SQIVND (reference sequence). V shed 9 bases and J 4 bases; nucleotides not matched to a gene: 6. This CDR3 comprises 12 residues. The DNA of the CDR3 is TGTGCCAGACCAGGGGGTGAATACGAGCAGTACTTC. Protein: CARPGGEYEQYF. The complete variable domain, with remaining parts taken from reference TRBV19 and TRBJ2-7, reads DGGITQSPKYLFRKEGQNVTLSCEQNLNHDAMYWYRQDPGQGLRLIYYSQIVNDFQKGDIAEGYSVSREKKESFPLTVTSAQKNPTAFYLCARPGGEYEQYFGPGTRLTVT.

The chain combines TRBV6-5 with TRBJ2-7; weak D call: TRBD1 (6 bases). V was clipped by 2 bases and J by 6 bases, with 20 bases between them. Germline CDR1 MNHEY, CDR2 SVGAGI. The CDR3 length is 16 residues. The chain's CDR3 is CASSYLPGTSSVEQYF. In DNA form, the CDR3 reads TGTGCCAGCAGTTACCTTCCCGGGACAAGCAGCGTCGAGCAGTACTTC.

This clone showed up just once. The rearrangement joins TRBV6-5 to TRBJ2-1, with TRBD1 identical over 9 bases. V was pared by 5 bases and J by 11 bases, with 10 bases of the junction left unmatched. This CDR3 contains 14 residues. CDR1 and CDR2 (germline): MNHEY, SVGAGI. The CDR3 sequence is CASSKRTGVSQQFF. The CDR3 nucleotides read TGTGCCAGCAGTAAAAGGACAGGGGTTAGCCAGCAGTTCTTC.

The chain uses TRBV7-2 and TRBJ2-5; 8 nucleotides align to TRBD1. The germline V gene encodes CDR1 SGHTA and CDR2 FQGNSA. The CDR3 is 14 residues long. The junction had 7 bases not matched to a gene; V was cut back by 5 bases and J by 5 bases. This CDR3 reads CASSPGQGVETQYF. As DNA, the CDR3 is TGTGCCAGCAGCCCAGGACAGGGCGTTGAGACCCAGTACTTC.

J is TRBJ1-4 and V is TRBV7-6; perhaps TRBD1 as D (6 bases). CDR3 size: 18 residues. V dropped 5 bases and J dropped 3 bases, with 22 bases sitting between them. CDR1 and CDR2 from the germline V gene are SGHVS and FNYEAQ. For the CDR3, the DNA is TGTGCCAGCAGCCTCCGAGGGGGGGGAGGAGGGGCTAATGAAAAACTGTTTTTT. As protein: CASSLRGGGGGANEKLFF.

The chain joins TRBV29-1 to TRBJ1-5; TRBD1 might be the D (6 bases). The CDR3 extends over 13 amino acids. V dropped 4 bases and J dropped 3 bases, with 10 bases sitting between them. Germline values: CDR1 SQVTM, CDR2 ANQGSEA. The CDR3 coding sequence is TGCAGCGTTGGACAGGAGGTCAATCAGCCCCAGCATTTT. Its translation: CSVGQEVNQPQHF.

The CDR3 coding sequence is TGTGCCACTACTCCGGGACTATTCTACAATGAGCAGTTCTTC. Translating gives CATTPGLFYNEQFF. J is TRBJ2-1 and V is TRBV19; 7 nucleotides agree with TRBD2. The germline V gene encodes CDR1 LNHDA and CDR2 SQIVND (reference sequence). V was clipped by 10 bases and J by 3 bases; unmatched bases: 9. There are 14 residues in the CDR3.

This sequence joins TRBV11-3 and TRBJ2-3; 10 positions match TRBD1. The J segment lost 4 bases and the V segment lost 5 bases, leaving 9 bases of the junction unmatched. Per germline, CDR1 SGHNT and CDR2 YENEEA. The CDR3 runs 16 residues. The CDR3 DNA reads TGTGCCAGCAGCCAAACCGGGACAGGGGTTGCAGATACGCAGTATTTT. It codes for CASSQTGTGVADTQYF. Full variable domain (remainder filled in from reference TRBV11-3 and TRBJ2-3): EAGVVQSPRYKIIEKKQPVAFWCNPISGHNTLYWYLQNLGQGPELLIRYENEEAVDDSQLPKDRFSAERLKGVDSTLKIQPAELGDSAVYLCASSQTGTGVADTQYFGPGTRLTVL.

The J gene is TRBJ2-2, the V gene TRBV30; D remains ambiguous. This CDR3 region has 12 residues. The germline CDR1 and CDR2 sequences are GTSNPN and SVGIG (reference sequence). Between the trimmed V and J ends, which lost 2 bases and 4 bases, there was a span of 5 bases. CDR3 protein: CAWSRSTGELFF. CDR3 DNA: TGTGCCTGGAGTCGCAGCACCGGGGAGCTGTTTTTT.

This chain links TRBV2 with TRBJ1-2; 7 bases match TRBD1. Germline V lookup: CDR1 SNHLY, CDR2 FYNNEI. The CDR3 has 14 amino acids. J gave up 2 bases and V 5 bases, and 5 bases lay outside the gene matches. The chain's CDR3 is CASSLGQANYGYTF. The CDR3 DNA reads as TGTGCCAGCAGTCTAGGACAGGCAAACTATGGCTACACCTTC.

The CDR3 DNA follows: TGTGCCAGCAGCTCCCCTCCCAGCGGGATGAACAATGAGCAGTTCTTC. This gives the protein CASSSPPSGMNNEQFF. The chain couples TRBV7-9 to TRBJ2-1, with 7 positions matching TRBD2. Trimming cost V 4 bases and J 5 bases; bases outside gene matches: 11. Germline lookup yields CDR1 SEHNR and CDR2 FQNEAQ (reference sequence). This CDR3 spans 16 amino acids.

This chain joins TRBV2 and TRBJ2-5, with 12 bases identical to TRBD2. CDR1 SNHLY and CDR2 FYNNEI come from the germline V gene. With V trimmed by 6 bases and J by 7 bases, 21 bases remained unmatched. The CDR3 runs 19 residues. CDR3 nucleotide sequence: TGTGCCAGCAGAGACCTTGTACCGGGACTAGCGGGTCCCCAGGGGACCCAGTACTTC. This translates into CASRDLVPGLAGPQGTQYF.

In its sample, this clone ranks as medium-sized (0.01 to 0.1%). The chain has TRBV9 and TRBJ2-2; TRBD2 might be the D (6 bases). V lost 0 bases to trimming and J lost 5 bases, with 14 bases between them. Germline V gene data show CDR1 as SGDLS and CDR2 as YYNGEE. The CDR3 runs to 16 residues. CDR3 sequence: CASSVGGSGKTGELFF. The DNA for the CDR3 is TGTGCCAGCAGCGTAGGGGGTAGCGGCAAGACCGGGGAGCTGTTTTTT.